This entry lists 15 T cell receptor beta chains sequenced from one sample in a study of cytomegalovirus exposure and HLA in healthy donors. 13 Jbeta primers and 60 Vbeta primers were used for the PCR. This table comes from immunoSEQ multiplex PCR, and its TCRdb copy is limited to in-frame clones, with some not included. The sample holds fewer than 200,000 clones; almost 80% are singletons and the top ten take about 0.91%. Source material: PBMCs. The receptors derive from a woman aged 45-65 years in good health and CMV-seropositive.

The chain is built from TRBV28 and TRBJ2-1, with TRBD2 identical over 8 bases. The CDR3 length is 16 residues. Germline CDR1 and CDR2: MDHEN and SYDVKM. With 5 bases clipped from V and 7 bases from J, the junction kept 13 bases outside the gene matches. The DNA for the CDR3 is TGTGCCAGCAGTCAGGAGTCGGGGACTAGGAGTAATGAGCAGTTCTTC. Residues: CASSQESGTRSNEQFF.

The genes are TRBV2 and TRBJ2-1, with 10 bases identical to TRBD2. The V gene's germline CDR1 is SNHLY and CDR2 FYNNEI. The length of the CDR3 is 15 residues. V shed 6 bases and J 6 bases; nucleotides not matched to a gene: 8. CDR3 DNA: TGTGCCAGCAGACTCCTAGCGGGAGTAGGCAATGAGCAGTTCTTC. This sequence encodes CASRLLAGVGNEQFF.

This clone was counted once. This chain uses TRBV28 with TRBJ1-1; 8 positions match TRBD1. Per germline, CDR1 MDHEN and CDR2 SYDVKM. J gave up 8 bases and V 6 bases, and 8 bases lay outside the gene matches. The CDR3 loop spans 13 amino acids. This chain's CDR3 is CASSQGAQVEAFF. The DNA of the CDR3 is TGTGCCAGCAGCCAGGGGGCGCAGGTAGAAGCTTTCTTT.

The chain uses TRBV6-6 and TRBJ1-2; a weak D match, TRBD1 (5 bases). The CDR3 is 13 residues long. V was clipped by 0 bases and J by 3 bases, with 5 bases between them. The V gene's germline CDR1 is MNHNY and CDR2 SVGAGI (reference sequence). CDR3 coding DNA: TGTGCCAGCAGTTACTCAGGGGACTATGGCTACACCTTC. Its translation: CASSYSGDYGYTF.

V usage is TRBV21-1 and J usage is TRBJ2-7; TRBD2, the table's D call, was not compared with the DNA. TRBV21-1 is a pseudogene locus. The CDR3 has 14 amino acids. CDR3 in amino acids: CASSPKAGIYEQYF. In DNA, the CDR3 is TGTGCCAGCAGCCCCAAGGCGGGGATATACGAGCAGTACTTC.

This clone was seen just once. The rearrangement joins TRBV9 to TRBJ2-3, with 7 nucleotides matching TRBD2. V shed 8 bases and J 2 bases; nucleotides not matched to a gene: 8. The CDR3 sequence is 14 residues long. The germline V gene encodes CDR1 SGDLS and CDR2 YYNGEE. For the CDR3, the DNA is TGTGCCAGTTGCCCGGGACTAACCACAGATACGCAGTATTTT. This codes for CASCPGLTTDTQYF.

This chain connects TRBV28 to TRBJ1-1, with a tentative D call TRBD1 (6 bases). Germline V gives CDR1 MDHEN, CDR2 SYDVKM. The CDR3 totals 16 residues. V lost 5 bases to trimming and J lost 5 bases, with 21 bases between them. The CDR3 here is CASSPVGGMDKTEAFF. CDR3 in DNA: TGTGCCAGCAGTCCAGTAGGGGGAATGGATAAGACTGAAGCTTTCTTT.

The chain employs TRBV5-1 and TRBJ2-7; D is possibly TRBD2 (5 bases). The CDR3 has 15 residues. CDR1 and CDR2 (germline): SGHRS, YFSETQ. Trimming pared 4 bases from V and 3 bases from J, leaving 17 bases between. The CDR3 bases are TGCGCCAGCAGCCCTGGAAGCGGACGGATCTACGAGCAGTACTTC. This codes for CASSPGSGRIYEQYF. Full variable domain (rest looked up from reference TRBV5-1 and TRBJ2-7): KAGVTQTPRYLIKTRGQQVTLSCSPISGHRSVSWYQQTPGQGLQFLFEYFSETQRNKGNFPGRFSGRQFSNSRSEMNVSTLELGDSALYLCASSPGSGRIYEQYFGPGTRLTVT.

The chain combines TRBV7-3 with TRBJ1-3; D ambiguous. The germline V gene has CDR1 SGHTA and CDR2 FQGTGA. This CDR3 contains 16 residues. The ends were cut back, 0 bases at V and 0 bases at J, with 9 bases in the middle. The CDR3, as DNA: TGTGCCAGCAGCTTAACGTCGGCGGGCTCTGGAAACACCATATATTTT. Translating it yields CASSLTSAGSGNTIYF.

The rearrangement uses TRBV7-6 and TRBJ2-7; 11 bases match TRBD2. The germline CDR1 and CDR2 sequences are SGHVS and FNYEAQ. The CDR3 extends over 16 amino acids. V was pared by 6 bases and J by 1 base, with 8 bases of the junction left unmatched. Here the CDR3 DNA reads TGTGCCAGCAGTCAACTAGCGGGAGCTTTGTCCTACGAGCAGTACTTC. Its protein is CASSQLAGALSYEQYF.

The V and J genes are TRBV5-4 and TRBJ2-7; 7 bases are shared with TRBD2. Trimming at V came to 0 bases and at J to 0 bases, leaving 3 bases not matched to a gene. The CDR3 length is 15 residues. The V gene's germline CDR1 is SGHNT and CDR2 YYREEE (reference sequence). DNA for the CDR3: TGTGCCAGCAGCTTGGACGGGAGGTCCTCCTACGAGCAGTACTTC. It encodes CASSLDGRSSYEQYF.

This clone was counted between two and nine times. The gene calls are TRBV7-9 and TRBJ1-1, with D unclear. Germline assignment: CDR1 SEHNR and CDR2 FQNEAQ (reference sequence). This CDR3 has 15 residues. V was pared by 8 bases and J by 3 bases, with 19 bases between. The CDR3 loop reads CASRPLSGRYTEAFF. The DNA of the CDR3 is TGTGCCAGCCGCCCGCTCAGCGGGAGGTACACTGAAGCTTTCTTT.

The genes are TRBV9 and TRBJ1-1, with TRBD1 matching 8 bases. The germline gives CDR1 SGDLS, CDR2 YYNGEE. The CDR3 consists of 15 residues. V shed 0 bases, J shed 5 bases, and the junction held 6 bases outside the gene matches. The chain's CDR3 is CASSVAGQGGTEAFF. The CDR3 DNA is TGTGCCAGCAGCGTAGCCGGACAGGGAGGTACTGAAGCTTTCTTT.

This clone has only one observation. V is TRBV7-3 and J is TRBJ2-1, with 7 bases fitting TRBD2. V gave up 5 bases and J gave up 12 bases; unmatched junction bases: 7. The CDR3 is made up of 12 amino acids. Germline-derived CDR1 and CDR2 are SGHTA and FQGTGA. DNA for the CDR3: TGTGCCAGCAGCGATAGCCGGGAGGTGCAGTTCTTC. It is translated as CASSDSREVQFF.

The rearrangement joins TRBV29-1 to TRBJ1-1; D gene ambiguous. The CDR3 covers 15 residues. Looked up from germline, CDR1 is SQVTM and CDR2 is ANQGSEA. Trimming cost V 5 bases and J 6 bases, with 22 bases left between them. The CDR3 DNA reads TGCAGCGTTTGTAGCCCGTGTGGGGAGGGAGCTGAAGCTTTCTTT. Translation gives CSVCSPCGEGAEAFF.